The source of this T cell receptor beta chain is a study of T cell responses to AZD1222 COVID-19 vaccine. On this clone itself: The antigen is not known.

Study findings and constraints: A rise in Spike-specific TCR breadth and depth followed two AZD1222 doses.

Looked up from germline, CDR1 is LNHDA and CDR2 is SQIVND (reference sequence). V lost 3 bases, J lost 3 bases, and 5 bases stayed unmatched. This CDR3 region has 15 residues. Only in-frame clones appear in the TCRdb table, and some are missing; sequencing was by immunoSEQ multiplex PCR. This table has approximately 140,000 clones, more than 85% appearing once. The specimen was peripheral blood, collected 28 days after the second AZD1222 dose. This TCR derives from an adult who received the AZD1222 COVID-19 vaccine. The V gene is TRBV19, the J gene TRBJ2-1; 7 bases fit TRBD1. CDR3 in DNA: TGTGCCAGTAGTATGAGACAGGGAAACTACAATGAGCAGTTCTTC. This translates into CASSMRQGNYNEQFF.